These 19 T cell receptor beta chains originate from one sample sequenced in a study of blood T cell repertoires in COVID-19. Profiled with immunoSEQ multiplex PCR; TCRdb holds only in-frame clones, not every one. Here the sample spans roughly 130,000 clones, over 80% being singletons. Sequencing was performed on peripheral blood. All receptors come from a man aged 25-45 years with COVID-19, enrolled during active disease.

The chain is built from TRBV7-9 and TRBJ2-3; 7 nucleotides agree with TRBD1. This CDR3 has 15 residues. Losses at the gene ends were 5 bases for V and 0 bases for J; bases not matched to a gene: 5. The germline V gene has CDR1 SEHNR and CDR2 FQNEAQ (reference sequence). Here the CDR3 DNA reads TGTGCCAGCAGCAAAAGGGGGCCTAGCACAGATACGCAGTATTTT. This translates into CASSKRGPSTDTQYF.

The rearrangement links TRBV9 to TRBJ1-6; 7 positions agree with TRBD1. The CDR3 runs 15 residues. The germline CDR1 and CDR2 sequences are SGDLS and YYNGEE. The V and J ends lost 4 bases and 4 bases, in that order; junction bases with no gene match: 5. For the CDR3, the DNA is TGTGCCAGCAGCTTCCGGGACAGATATAATTCACCCCTCCACTTT. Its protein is CASSFRDRYNSPLHF.

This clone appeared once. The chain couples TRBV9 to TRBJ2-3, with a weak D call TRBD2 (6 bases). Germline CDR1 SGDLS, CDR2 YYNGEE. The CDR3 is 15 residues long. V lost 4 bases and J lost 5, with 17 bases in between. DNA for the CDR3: TGTGCCAGCAGCCTGGCGGGGCGGGCGGAAGATACGCAGTATTTT. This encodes CASSLAGRAEDTQYF.

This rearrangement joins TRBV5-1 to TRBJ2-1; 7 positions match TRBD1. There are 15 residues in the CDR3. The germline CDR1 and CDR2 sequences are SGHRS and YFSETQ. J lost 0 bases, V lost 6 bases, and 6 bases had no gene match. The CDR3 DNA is TGCGCCAGCAACCTCGGGGACAGCTCCTACAATGAGCAGTTCTTC. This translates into CASNLGDSSYNEQFF. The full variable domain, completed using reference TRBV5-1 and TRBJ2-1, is KAGVTQTPRYLIKTRGQQVTLSCSPISGHRSVSWYQQTPGQGLQFLFEYFSETQRNKGNFPGRFSGRQFSNSRSEMNVSTLELGDSALYLCASNLGDSSYNEQFFGPGTRLTVL.

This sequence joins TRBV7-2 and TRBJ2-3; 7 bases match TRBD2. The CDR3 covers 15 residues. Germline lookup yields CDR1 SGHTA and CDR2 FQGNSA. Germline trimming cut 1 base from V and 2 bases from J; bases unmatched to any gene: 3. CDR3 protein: CASSLGRDYTDTQYF. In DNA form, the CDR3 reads TGTGCCAGCAGCTTAGGGCGGGACTACACAGATACGCAGTATTTT.

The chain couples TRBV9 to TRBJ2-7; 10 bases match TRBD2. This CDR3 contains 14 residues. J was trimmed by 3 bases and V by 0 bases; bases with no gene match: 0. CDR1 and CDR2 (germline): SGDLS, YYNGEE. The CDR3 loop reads CASSVVAGGYEQYF. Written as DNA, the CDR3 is TGTGCCAGCAGCGTAGTAGCGGGAGGCTACGAGCAGTACTTC. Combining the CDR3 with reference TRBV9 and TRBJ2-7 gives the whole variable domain DSGVTQTPKHLITATGQRVTLRCSPRSGDLSVYWYQQSLDQGLQFLIQYYNGEERAKGNILERFSAQQFPDLHSELNLSSLELGDSALYFCASSVVAGGYEQYFGPGTRLTVT.

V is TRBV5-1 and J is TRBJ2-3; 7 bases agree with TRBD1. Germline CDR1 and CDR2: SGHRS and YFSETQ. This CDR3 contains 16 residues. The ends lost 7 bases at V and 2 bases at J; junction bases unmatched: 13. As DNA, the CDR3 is TGCGCCAGCCGGGAACAGGGGCTCACCTCCACAGATACGCAGTATTTT. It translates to CASREQGLTSTDTQYF.

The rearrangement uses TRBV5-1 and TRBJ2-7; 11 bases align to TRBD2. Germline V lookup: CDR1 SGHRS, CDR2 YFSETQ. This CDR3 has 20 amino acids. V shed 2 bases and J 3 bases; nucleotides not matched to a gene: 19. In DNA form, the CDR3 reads TGCGCCAGCAGCTTCCCGGGGGAGGGAGGACTAGCGGGCTCTTTCTACGAGCAGTACTTC. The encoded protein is CASSFPGEGGLAGSFYEQYF.

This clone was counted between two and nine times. Here the CDR3 reads CAWSVSAAGNTIYF. DNA of the CDR3: TGTGCCTGGAGTGTATCAGCGGCTGGAAACACCATATATTTT. The chain uses TRBV30 and TRBJ1-3; D not resolved. From germline, CDR1 is GTSNPN and CDR2 SVGIG (reference sequence). V lost 0 bases, J lost 2 bases, and 8 bases lay in between. The CDR3 has 14 amino acids. The variable domain in full, completed from reference TRBV30 and TRBJ1-3, reads SQTIHQWPATLVQPVGSPLSLECTVEGTSNPNLYWYRQAAGRGLQLLFYSVGIGQISSEVPQNLSASRPQDRQFILSSKKLLLSDSGFYLCAWSVSAAGNTIYFGEGSWLTVV.

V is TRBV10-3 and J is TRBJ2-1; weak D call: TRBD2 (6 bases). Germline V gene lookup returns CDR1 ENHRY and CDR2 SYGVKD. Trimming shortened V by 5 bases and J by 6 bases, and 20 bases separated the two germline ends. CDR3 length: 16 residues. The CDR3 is CAISRGVSGGPNEQFF. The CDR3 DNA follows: TGTGCCATCAGTCGGGGCGTTAGCGGAGGTCCCAATGAGCAGTTCTTC.

The CDR3 coding sequence is TGTGCCAGCAGTCCCCACACAGATACGCAGTATTTT. Its protein is CASSPHTDTQYF. The chain combines TRBV28 with TRBJ2-3; D uncertain. Germline V lookup: CDR1 MDHEN, CDR2 SYDVKM. This CDR3 is 12 amino acids long. The V gene lost 5 bases and the J gene lost 2 bases, with 5 bases spanning the gap.

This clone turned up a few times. The CDR3, as DNA: TGTGCCAGCAGCTCCCTGACAGATACGCAGTATTTT. Its protein product is CASSSLTDTQYF. The chain is built from TRBV5-5 and TRBJ2-3; D remains ambiguous. This CDR3 comprises 12 residues. The V end was cut by 3 bases, the J end by 3 bases, with 5 bases between. The germline CDR1 and CDR2 sequences are SGHKS and YYEKEE (reference sequence).

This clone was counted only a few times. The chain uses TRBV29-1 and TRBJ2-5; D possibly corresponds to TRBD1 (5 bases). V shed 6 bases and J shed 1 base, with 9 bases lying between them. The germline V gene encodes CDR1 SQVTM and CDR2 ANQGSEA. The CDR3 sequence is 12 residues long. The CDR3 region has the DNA TGCAGCGTAACAGGACCCCAAGAGACCCAGTACTTC. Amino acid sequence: CSVTGPQETQYF.

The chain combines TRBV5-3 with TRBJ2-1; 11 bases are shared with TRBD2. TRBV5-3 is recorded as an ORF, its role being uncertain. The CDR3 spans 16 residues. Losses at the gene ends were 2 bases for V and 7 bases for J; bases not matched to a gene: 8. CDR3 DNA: TGTGCCAGAAGCTTTAGCGGGCTAGCGGGAGGTAATGAGCAGTTCTTC. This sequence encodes CARSFSGLAGGNEQFF.

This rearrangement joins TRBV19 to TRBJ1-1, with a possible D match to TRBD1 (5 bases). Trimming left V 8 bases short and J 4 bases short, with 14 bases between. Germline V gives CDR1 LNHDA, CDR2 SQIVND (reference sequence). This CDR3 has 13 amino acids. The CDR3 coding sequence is TGTGCCAGTGGGGGGATGAGGGGCACTGAAGCTTTCTTT. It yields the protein CASGGMRGTEAFF.

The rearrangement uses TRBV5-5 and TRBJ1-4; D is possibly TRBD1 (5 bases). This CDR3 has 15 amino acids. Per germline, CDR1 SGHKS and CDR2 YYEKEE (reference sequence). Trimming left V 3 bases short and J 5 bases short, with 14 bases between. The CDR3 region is CASSSGTGGNEKLFF. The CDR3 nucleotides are TGTGCCAGCAGCTCCGGGACGGGAGGGAATGAAAAACTGTTTTTT.

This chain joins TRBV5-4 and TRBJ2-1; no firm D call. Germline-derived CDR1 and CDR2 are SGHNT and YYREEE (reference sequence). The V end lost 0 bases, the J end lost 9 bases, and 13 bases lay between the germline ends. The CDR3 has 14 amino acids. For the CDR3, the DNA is TGTGCCAGCAGCTTGGCTGCGGAAAACGGTGAGCAGTTCTTC. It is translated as CASSLAAENGEQFF.

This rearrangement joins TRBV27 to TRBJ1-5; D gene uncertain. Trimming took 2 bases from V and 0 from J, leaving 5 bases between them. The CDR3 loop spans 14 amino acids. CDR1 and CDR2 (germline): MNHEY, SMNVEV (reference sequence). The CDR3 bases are TGTGCCAGCAGTTTAGAGGGTAGCAATCAGCCCCAGCATTTT. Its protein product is CASSLEGSNQPQHF.

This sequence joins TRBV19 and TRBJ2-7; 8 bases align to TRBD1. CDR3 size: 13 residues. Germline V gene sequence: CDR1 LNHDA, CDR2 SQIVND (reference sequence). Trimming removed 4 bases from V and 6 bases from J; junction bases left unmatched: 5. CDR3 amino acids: CASSTRGRAEQYF. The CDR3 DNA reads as TGTGCCAGTAGTACCAGGGGGCGGGCCGAGCAGTACTTC.